These 11 T cell receptor beta chains came from one sample sequenced in a study of blood T cell repertoires in COVID-19. Assay: immunoSEQ multiplex PCR; the TCRdb copy retains only in-frame clones and omits some. The repertoire consists of approximately 260,000 clones, with just over 90% occurring once and the leading ten covering 1.5% to 2%. The sample consisted of PBMCs or T cells enriched from blood (not recorded which). These TCRs come from a woman aged 18-29 years who had recovered from COVID-19.

This chain joins TRBV3-1 (or the pseudogene TRBV3-2) and TRBJ1-6; D not resolved. The CDR3 has 14 residues. V lost 4 bases and J 4 bases, leaving 8 bases between the germline ends. Looked up from germline, CDR1 is LGHDT and CDR2 is YNNKEL (reference sequence). CDR3: CASSPRRYNSPLHF. CDR3 nucleotides: TGTGCCAGCAGCCCTCGGCGGTATAATTCACCCCTCCACTTT.

V is TRBV27 and J is TRBJ2-3; 7 positions match TRBD2. Germline loops: CDR1 MNHEY, CDR2 SMNVEV (reference sequence). V gave up 4 bases and J gave up 4 bases; unmatched junction bases: 17. This CDR3 spans 18 amino acids. The CDR3 here is CASSSWGDERDGADTQYF. The CDR3 bases are TGTGCCAGCAGTTCTTGGGGTGATGAGCGGGATGGGGCAGATACGCAGTATTTT.

This chain connects TRBV15 to TRBJ1-2; 8 bases match TRBD1. This CDR3 is built from 14 residues. CDR1 is LNHNV, CDR2 YYDKDF, per germline (reference sequence). The V and J ends lost 4 bases and 6 bases, in that order; junction bases with no gene match: 7. DNA for the CDR3: TGTGCCACCAGCACACGTAAGACAGGGGATGGCTACACCTTC. This codes for CATSTRKTGDGYTF. The full variable domain, completed using reference TRBV15 and TRBJ1-2, is DAMVIQNPRYQVTQFGKPVTLSCSQTLNHNVMYWYQQKSSQAPKLLFHYYDKDFNNEADTPDNFQSRRPNTSFCFLDIRSPGLGDTAMYLCATSTRKTGDGYTFGSGTRLTVV.

This chain links TRBV28 with TRBJ2-2; possibly TRBD2 for D (6 bases). V lost 7 bases and J 5 bases, leaving 17 bases between the germline ends. CDR1 and CDR2 from the germline V gene are MDHEN and SYDVKM. There are 15 residues in the CDR3. The CDR3 DNA is TGTGCCAGCACTGAGACGGGGGTGGTTACCGGGGAGCTGTTTTTT. It translates to CASTETGVVTGELFF.

This chain joins TRBV27 and TRBJ1-6, with no clear D. Germline V gives CDR1 MNHEY, CDR2 SMNVEV (reference sequence). V lost 2 bases to trimming and J lost 0 bases, with 8 bases between them. The CDR3 length is 16 residues. CDR3 DNA: TGTGCCAGCAGTTTAGCGGCGAGCTCCTATAATTCACCCCTCCACTTT. This codes for CASSLAASSYNSPLHF.

This chain links TRBV12-2 with TRBJ1-5; the tabulated D call, TRBD1, remains unverified against the DNA. TRBV12-2 is a listed pseudogene. The CDR3 is 16 amino acids. CDR3 sequence reads: CASRLASDRAAQPQHF. Written as DNA, the CDR3 is TGTGCAAGTCGCTTAGCGTCGGACAGGGCAGCTCAGCCCCAGCATTTT.

The CDR3: CATSALGGGWREKLFF. CDR3 nucleotides: TGTGCCACCAGTGCTTTAGGGGGGGGCTGGCGGGAAAAACTGTTTTTT. This chain links TRBV24-1 with TRBJ1-4; TRBD1 might be the D (6 bases). The CDR3 sequence is 16 residues long. Germline assignment: CDR1 KGHDR and CDR2 SFDVKD. V lost 5 bases to trimming and J lost 8 bases, with 20 bases between them.

The V and J genes are TRBV18 and TRBJ2-3; D might be TRBD1 (5 bases). The ends were cut back, 0 bases at V and 0 bases at J, with 10 bases in the middle. The CDR3 is 16 amino acids. CDR1 is KGHSH and CDR2 is LQKENI in the germline V gene. In DNA, the CDR3 is TGTGCCAGCTCACCACCGGGGCACCCTAGCACAGATACGCAGTATTTT. It is translated as CASSPPGHPSTDTQYF.

The chain has TRBV7-9 and TRBJ2-3; D gene ambiguous. Germline lookup yields CDR1 SEHNR and CDR2 FQNEAQ (reference sequence). This CDR3 has 14 residues. V was cut by 4 bases and J by 2 bases, with 10 bases left in between. This CDR3 is CASSSTDITDTQYF. CDR3 DNA sequence: TGTGCCAGCAGCTCTACTGACATCACAGATACGCAGTATTTT.

The J gene is TRBJ2-2, the V gene TRBV9; D call uncertain. Trimming left V 3 bases short and J 5 bases short, with 5 bases between. CDR3 length: 12 amino acids. Per the germline V gene, CDR1 is SGDLS and CDR2 is YYNGEE. The CDR3 is CASSERTGELFF. The CDR3 DNA follows: TGTGCCAGCAGCGAGAGGACCGGGGAGCTGTTTTTT.

This rearrangement joins TRBV6-5 to TRBJ2-3; possibly TRBD2 for D (5 bases). V was pared by 5 bases and J by 2 bases, with 11 bases between. Looked up from germline, CDR1 is MNHEY and CDR2 is SVGAGI. There are 14 residues in the CDR3. CDR3 amino acids: CASSITRATDTQYF. In nucleotides, the CDR3 is TGTGCCAGCAGTATTACTAGGGCCACAGATACGCAGTATTTT.